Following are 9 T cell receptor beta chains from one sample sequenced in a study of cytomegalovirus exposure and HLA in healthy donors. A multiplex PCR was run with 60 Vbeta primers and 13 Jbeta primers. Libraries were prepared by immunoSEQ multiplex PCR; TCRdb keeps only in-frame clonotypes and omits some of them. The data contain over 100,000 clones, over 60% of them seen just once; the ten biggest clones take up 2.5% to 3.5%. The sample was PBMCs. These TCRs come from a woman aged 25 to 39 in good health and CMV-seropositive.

The CDR3 nucleotides are TGTGCCAGCTCGCCGATCGGGACTAGCGGAGAACTAGCCAAAAACATTCAGTACTTC. Residues: CASSPIGTSGELAKNIQYF. This chain uses TRBV18 with TRBJ2-4, with 11 bases lining up with TRBD2. Trimming at V came to 6 bases and at J to 0 bases, leaving 13 bases not matched to a gene. The germline gives CDR1 KGHSH, CDR2 LQKENI. This CDR3 is built from 19 residues.

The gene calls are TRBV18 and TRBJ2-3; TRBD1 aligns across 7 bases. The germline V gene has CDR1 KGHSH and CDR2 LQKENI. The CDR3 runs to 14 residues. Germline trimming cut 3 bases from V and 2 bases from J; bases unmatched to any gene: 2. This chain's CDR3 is CASSPQGVTDTQYF. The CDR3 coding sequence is TGTGCCAGCTCACCTCAGGGGGTCACAGATACGCAGTATTTT. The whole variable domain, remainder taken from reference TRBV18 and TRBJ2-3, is NAGVMQNPRHLVRRRGQEARLRCSPMKGHSHVYWYRQLPEEGLKFMVYLQKENIIDESGMPKERFSAEFPKEGPSILRIQQVVRGDSAAYFCASSPQGVTDTQYFGPGTRLTVL.

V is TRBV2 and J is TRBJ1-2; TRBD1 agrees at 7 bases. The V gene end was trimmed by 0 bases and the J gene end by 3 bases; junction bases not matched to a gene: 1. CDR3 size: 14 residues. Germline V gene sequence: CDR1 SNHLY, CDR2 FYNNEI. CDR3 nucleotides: TGTGCCAGCAGTGAAGCACAGGGGTACTATGGCTACACCTTC. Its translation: CASSEAQGYYGYTF.

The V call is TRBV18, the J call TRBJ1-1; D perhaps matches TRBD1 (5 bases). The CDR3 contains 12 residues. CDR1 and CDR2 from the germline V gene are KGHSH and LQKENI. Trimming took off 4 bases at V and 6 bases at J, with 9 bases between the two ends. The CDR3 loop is CASSLDRSEAFF. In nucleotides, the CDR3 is TGTGCCAGCTCACTCGACAGATCTGAAGCTTTCTTT.

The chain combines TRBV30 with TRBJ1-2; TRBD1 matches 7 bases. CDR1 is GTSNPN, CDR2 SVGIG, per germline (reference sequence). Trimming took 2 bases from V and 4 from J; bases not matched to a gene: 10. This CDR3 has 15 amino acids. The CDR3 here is CAWSPGDRDLYGYTF. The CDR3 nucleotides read TGTGCCTGGAGTCCCGGAGACAGGGATCTCTATGGCTACACCTTC.

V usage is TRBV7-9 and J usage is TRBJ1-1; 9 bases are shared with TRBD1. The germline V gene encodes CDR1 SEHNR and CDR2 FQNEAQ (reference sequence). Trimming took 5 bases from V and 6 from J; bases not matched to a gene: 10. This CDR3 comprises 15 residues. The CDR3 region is CASSENRDRVPEAFF. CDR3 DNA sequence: TGTGCCAGCAGCGAAAACCGGGACAGGGTCCCTGAAGCTTTCTTT. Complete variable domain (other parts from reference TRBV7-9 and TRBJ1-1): DTGVSQNPRHKITKRGQNVTFRCDPISEHNRLYWYRQTLGQGPEFLTYFQNEAQLEKSRLLSDRFSAERPKGSFSTLEIQRTEQGDSAMYLCASSENRDRVPEAFFGQGTRLTVV.

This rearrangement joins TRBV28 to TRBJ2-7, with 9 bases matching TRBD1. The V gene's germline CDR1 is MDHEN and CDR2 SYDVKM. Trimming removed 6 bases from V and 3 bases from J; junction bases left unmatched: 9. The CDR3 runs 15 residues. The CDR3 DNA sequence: TGTGCCAGCAGAGCTACAGGGGGCGGTTTCTACGAGCAGTACTTC. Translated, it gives CASRATGGGFYEQYF.

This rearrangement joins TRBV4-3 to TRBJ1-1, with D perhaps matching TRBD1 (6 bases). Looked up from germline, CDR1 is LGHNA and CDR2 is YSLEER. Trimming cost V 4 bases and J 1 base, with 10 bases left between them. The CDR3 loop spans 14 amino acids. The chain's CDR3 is CASSPGQSNTEAFF. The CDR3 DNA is TGCGCCAGCAGCCCTGGACAGTCGAACACTGAAGCTTTCTTT.

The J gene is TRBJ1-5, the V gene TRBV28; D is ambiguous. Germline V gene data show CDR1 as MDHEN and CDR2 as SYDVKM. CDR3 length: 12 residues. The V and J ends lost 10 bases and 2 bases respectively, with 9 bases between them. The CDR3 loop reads CAKSRGNQPQHF. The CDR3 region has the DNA TGTGCCAAATCACGAGGCAATCAGCCCCAGCATTTT.